Reported below is one T cell receptor (beta chain). This specimen comes from a study of blood T cell repertoires in COVID-19. Original handling: Scientists estimated how many nucleated cells there were by amplifying reference gene primers. TCRdb's copy holds only in-frame clones and misses some; the assay was immunoSEQ multiplex PCR. From that table come the V and J calls and clone size; the DNA was used to work out D and trimming. Among about 360,000 clones listed, approximately 82% were seen once. Specimen: peripheral blood. The TCR was taken from a man in his thirties or forties with active or convalescent COVID-19.

As DNA, the CDR3 is TGTGCCAGCAGTTTATCGACTCCCCGCAATGAGCAGTTCTTC. Amino acids: CASSLSTPRNEQFF. V usage is TRBV27 and J usage is TRBJ2-1; D is unresolved. In germline, CDR1 is MNHEY, CDR2 SMNVEV (reference sequence). This CDR3 is 14 amino acids long. Trimming removed 0 bases at V and 6 bases at J, with 9 bases between.